The clone carrying this T cell receptor beta chain was seen repeatedly, ten times or more. Its antigen remains unidentified. Germline CDR1 LNHDA, CDR2 SQIVND (reference sequence). The length of the CDR3 is 13 residues. J lost 6 bases, V lost 8 bases, and 6 bases had no gene match. This record belongs to a study of T-cell reconstitution after alpha-beta-depleted transplantation in children. TCRbeta library preparation incorporated unique molecular identifiers. TCRdb analysed the PCR reads with MiXCR anew, one entry per CDR3 protein. Of 480,000 or so distinct CDR3 sequences in the sample, about 11% were seen once. Whole-study results and caveats: Recipient T cells and thymic progenitors that survived were the source of the high TCRbeta diversity seen at day 60 in some patients. T-cell counts and diversity were attributed mostly to newly produced T cells one year after transplant. There were reportedly several hundred expanded graft clones from which alpha-beta T cells came about two months after transplant.

This TCR was recovered from a child between 2 and 9 years old with inherited bone marrow failure, due to receive a stem cell transplant. The sequenced sample was PBMCs, obtained before TCRalphabeta/CD19-depleted stem cell transplant. The J gene is TRBJ2-1, the V gene TRBV19; 8 nucleotides align to TRBD2. The CDR3 loop reads CASSKRETNEQFF. The DNA of the CDR3 is TGTGCCAGTTCTAAGCGGGAGACCAATGAGCAGTTCTTC.